This TCR beta chain was found in a study of blood T cell repertoires in COVID-19. The germline CDR1 and CDR2 sequences are SGHNT and YYREEE (reference sequence). Germline trimming cut 1 base from V and 10 bases from J; bases unmatched to any gene: 9. The CDR3 loop spans 15 amino acids. Seattle cases were enrolled at active infection and followed longitudinally. Methods used by the authors: Reference gene primer amplification gave estimated nucleated cell counts. Assay: immunoSEQ multiplex PCR; the TCRdb copy retains only in-frame clones and omits some. Clone size and V and J calls were adopted from that table, with D and trimming inferred from the DNA. The repertoire includes some 58,000 clones, about 80% of them detected once, and roughly a tenth sits in the top ten.

The sample taken for sequencing was peripheral blood. This receptor was taken from a middle-aged man with COVID-19, enrolled during active disease. The rearrangement joins TRBV5-4 to TRBJ2-2, with 8 bases lining up with TRBD2. The CDR3 protein is CASSLTGGVGEELFF. CDR3 nucleotides: TGTGCCAGCAGCTTGACGGGAGGGGTCGGCGAGGAGCTGTTTTTT.